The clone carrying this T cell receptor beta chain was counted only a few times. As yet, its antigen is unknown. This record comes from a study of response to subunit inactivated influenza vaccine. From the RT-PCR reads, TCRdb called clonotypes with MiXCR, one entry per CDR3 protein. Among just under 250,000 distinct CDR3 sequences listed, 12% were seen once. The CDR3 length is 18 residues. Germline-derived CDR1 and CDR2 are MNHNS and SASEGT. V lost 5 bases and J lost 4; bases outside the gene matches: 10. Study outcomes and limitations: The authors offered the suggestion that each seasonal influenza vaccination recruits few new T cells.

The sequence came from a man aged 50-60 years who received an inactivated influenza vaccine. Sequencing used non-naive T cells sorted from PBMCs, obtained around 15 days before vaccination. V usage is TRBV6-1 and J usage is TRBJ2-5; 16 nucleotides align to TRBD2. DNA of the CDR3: TGTGCCAGCAGTCCGGGACTAGCGGGAGGGCGGTTGTTAGAGACCCAGTACTTC. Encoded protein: CASSPGLAGGRLLETQYF.